This T cell receptor beta chain originates from a study of tumor-infiltrating lymphocytes in primary liver carcinoma. Study in general: The patients comprised men and women between the ages of 30 and 69 years. General study results and limits: Paired tumor-adjacent and tumor-blood samples overlapped less than tumor region pairs did.

TCR beta cDNA came from approximately 0.55 ug total RNA, primed with a constant-region primer. It was through three nested multiplex PCR rounds of slightly modified ARM-PCR that TCR beta libraries arose. Each CDR3 protein gets one entry after TCRdb re-called the multiplex PCR reads with MiXCR. This sample has some 180,000 distinct CDR3 sequences, with less than 65% found just once. Germline DNA was extracted too, while blood RNA derived from unsorted whole blood. These patients lived with chronic HBV infection and had never been treated. A note on this clonotype: What it recognizes is unknown.

This receptor was identified in a middle-aged man with primary liver carcinoma and hepatitis B virus infection. Sequencing input: peripheral blood.

CDR3 coding DNA: TGTGCCGGCATCTTAACCGACGGAGCATATGAGCAGTACTTC. Amino acid sequence: CAGILTDGAYEQYF. The chain combines TRBV11-2 with TRBJ2-7; no clear D gene. The CDR3 loop spans 14 amino acids. Germline CDR1 and CDR2: SGHAT and FQNNGV. The V and J ends lost 11 bases and 7 bases respectively, with 24 bases between them.